This is a list of T cell receptor beta chains from one sample in a study of blood T cell repertoires in COVID-19. Assay used: immunoSEQ multiplex PCR; TCRdb lists only in-frame clones, some missing. The data hold roughly 110,000 clones, with 88% observed a single time. The specimen sequenced was peripheral blood. These receptors were collected from a man aged 45-65 years with active or convalescent COVID-19. CDR3s include the opening cysteine and the closing phenylalanine or tryptophan. D genes are given only for firm matches. Clone size, where shown, is once, few, many, or a class for clones that have expanded.

CDR3 | DNA | V | D | J | size
CATSDGTSEAYEQYF | TGTGCCACCAGTGACGGTACTAGCGAGGCCTACGAGCAGTACTTC | TRBV24-1 | TRBD2 | TRBJ2-7 | once
CASSRITYFEAFF | TGTGCCAGCAGTCGCATTACTTACTTTGAAGCTTTCTTT | TRBV28 | NA | TRBJ1-1 | NA
CASSFSGTPGELFF | TGTGCCAGCAGCTTTTCCGGGACTCCCGGGGAGCTGTTTTTT | TRBV11-3 | NA | TRBJ2-2 | NA
CASTARGPGTSNEQFF | TGTGCCAGCACCGCAAGGGGACCCGGGACTAGCAATGAGCAGTTCTTC | TRBV27 | TRBD2 | TRBJ2-1 | NA
CASSSQTGFYEQYF | TGTGCCAGCAGCTCTCAGACAGGCTTCTACGAGCAGTACTTC | TRBV7-2 | NA | TRBJ2-7 | NA
CASSLWGGNTGELFF | TGTGCCAGCAGCTTATGGGGGGGGAACACCGGGGAGCTGTTTTTT | TRBV11-2 | TRBD2 | TRBJ2-2 | NA
CASSQEATLAGANEQFF | TGCGCCAGCAGCCAAGAAGCAACCCTAGCGGGAGCCAATGAGCAGTTCTTC | TRBV4-3 | TRBD2 | TRBJ2-1 | NA
CASSYSGTRPYEQYF | TGTGCCAGCAGTTACTCGGGGACTAGGCCCTACGAGCAGTACTTC | TRBV6-5 | TRBD2 | TRBJ2-7 | once
CASRSGNFEQFF | TGTGCCAGCCGGAGCGGGAATTTTGAGCAGTTCTTC | TRBV28 | TRBD2 | TRBJ2-1 | NA
CASSYSNSNTGELFF | TGTGCCAGCAGTTACTCCAACAGTAACACCGGGGAGCTGTTTTTT | TRBV6-5 | NA | TRBJ2-2 | NA
CASARSYNSPLHF | TGTGCCAGCGCGAGGTCCTATAATTCACCCCTCCACTTT | TRBV12-3/TRBV12-4 | NA | TRBJ1-6 | NA
CAPFSGPRGGKLFF | TGCGCCCCCTTCAGTGGGCCTCGGGGGGGAAAACTGTTTTTT | TRBV5-1 | NA | TRBJ1-4 | NA
CASSRTGDQPQHF | TGTGCCAGCAGTCGGACAGGAGATCAGCCCCAGCATTTT | TRBV13 | TRBD1 | TRBJ1-5 | NA
CASSLISSEQYF | TGTGCCAGCAGCCTTATCTCGTCCGAGCAGTACTTC | TRBV4-2 | NA | TRBJ2-7 | NA
CSARDNEAFF | TGCAGTGCTAGGGACAATGAAGCTTTCTTT | TRBV20-1 | NA | TRBJ1-1 | NA
CASILTSGDNEQFF | TGTGCCAGCATTCTAACTAGCGGGGACAATGAGCAGTTCTTC | TRBV28 | TRBD2 | TRBJ2-1 | NA
CASSLSGETQYF | TGTGCCAGCAGCCTATCGGGAGAGACCCAGTACTTC | TRBV3-1/TRBV3-2 | NA | TRBJ2-5 | NA
CASSRHRQDQETQYF | TGTGCCAGCAGCAGACACCGACAGGACCAAGAGACCCAGTACTTC | TRBV7-2 | NA | TRBJ2-5 | NA
CASNSRGGRIEETQYF | TGTGCCAGCAACTCGAGGGGGGGTAGGATTGAAGAGACCCAGTACTTC | TRBV2 | NA | TRBJ2-5 | NA
CASRKERGTDTQYF | TGTGCCAGCAGGAAGGAGCGGGGCACAGATACGCAGTATTTT | TRBV25-1 | NA | TRBJ2-3 | NA
CASKWGPNTGELFF | TGTGCCAGTAAGTGGGGCCCGAACACCGGGGAGCTGTTTTTT | TRBV19 | NA | TRBJ2-2 | NA
CASSLGGLAGGISYEQYF | TGCGCCAGCAGCTTGGGCGGACTAGCGGGCGGCATCTCCTACGAGCAGTACTTC | TRBV5-1 | TRBD2 | TRBJ2-7 | NA
CAISSPTGGETQYF | TGTGCCATCAGTTCCCCCACGGGGGGAGAGACCCAGTACTTC | TRBV10-3 | TRBD2 | TRBJ2-5 | NA
CASSVTGLETQYF | TGTGCCAGCAGCGTAACGGGGTTAGAGACCCAGTACTTC | TRBV9 | NA | TRBJ2-5 | NA
CASSLVSDYLNTGELFF | TGTGCCAGCAGTTTGGTTAGCGACTATCTGAACACCGGGGAGCTGTTTTTT | TRBV27 | NA | TRBJ2-2 | NA
CASSLGLAGAYNEQFF | TGCGCCAGCAGCTTGGGACTAGCGGGGGCCTACAATGAGCAGTTCTTC | TRBV5-1 | TRBD2 | TRBJ2-1 | NA
CASSTFMGGNQPQHF | TGTGCCAGCAGTACCTTTATGGGCGGCAATCAGCCCCAGCATTTT | TRBV6-5 | NA | TRBJ1-5 | NA
CASSQSHRGNTEAFF | TGTGCCAGCAGCCAATCGCACAGGGGGAACACTGAAGCTTTCTTT | TRBV16 | TRBD1 | TRBJ1-1 | NA
CASSLVTTSVTDTQYF | TGTGCCAGCAGCTTAGTCACAACTAGCGTCACAGATACGCAGTATTTT | TRBV7-6 | TRBD2 | TRBJ2-3 | NA
CASSEDRAGGNTIYF | TGTGCCAGCAGCGAGGACAGGGCGGGCGGAAACACCATATATTTT | TRBV9 | TRBD1 | TRBJ1-3 | NA
CASSFGGAVGMNTEAFF | TGTGCCAGCAGCTTTGGGGGCGCAGTAGGTATGAACACTGAAGCTTTCTTT | TRBV5-6 | NA | TRBJ1-1 | NA
CASSEADRGTEAFF | TGTGCCAGCAGTGAAGCTGACAGGGGCACTGAAGCTTTCTTT | TRBV2 | TRBD1 | TRBJ1-1 | NA
CASSLNSGSGELFF | TGTGCCAGCAGCTTGAATAGCGGGAGCGGGGAGCTGTTTTTT | TRBV5-4 | TRBD2 | TRBJ2-2 | NA
CASRRGKQADYNSPLHF | TGTGCCAGTAGGAGGGGGAAACAAGCCGACTATAATTCACCCCTCCACTTT | TRBV19 | NA | TRBJ1-6 | NA
CASRPEQTYGYTF | TGTGCCAGCAGACCGGAACAGACCTATGGCTACACCTTC | TRBV6-5 | NA | TRBJ1-2 | NA
CASSLGGGTEAFF | TGTGCCAGCAGCTTGGGAGGGGGCACTGAAGCTTTCTTT | TRBV5-6 | NA | TRBJ1-1 | NA
CAWGDPQGLRNQPQHF | TGTGCCTGGGGGGATCCTCAGGGGTTACGGAATCAGCCCCAGCATTTT | TRBV30 | NA | TRBJ1-5 | NA
CAWSGGDRTEAFF | TGTGCCTGGAGTGGGGGGGACCGGACTGAAGCTTTCTTT | TRBV30 | NA | TRBJ1-1 | NA
CASSTRLAPTDTQYF | TGTGCCAGTAGTACCAGACTAGCACCTACCGATACGCAGTATTTT | TRBV19 | TRBD2 | TRBJ2-3 | NA
CASSQDRVLDEQYF | TGTGCCAGCAGCCAAGACAGGGTACTTGACGAGCAGTACTTC | TRBV14 | NA | TRBJ2-7 | NA
CASSPSTGASGYTF | TGCGCCAGCAGCCCCTCGACAGGGGCCAGTGGCTACACCTTC | TRBV5-1 | TRBD1 | TRBJ1-2 | once
CASSPDREGNQPQHF | TGTGCCAGCAGCCCGGACCGGGAAGGCAATCAGCCCCAGCATTTT | TRBV14 | NA | TRBJ1-5 | NA
CASSPPGGFSGANVLTF | TGTGCCAGCTCACCACCAGGGGGATTCTCTGGGGCCAACGTCCTGACTTTC | TRBV18 | NA | TRBJ2-6 | NA
CAISGPTGTGGGNQPQHF | TGTGCCATCAGTGGACCCACCGGGACAGGGGGCGGCAATCAGCCCCAGCATTTT | TRBV10-3 | TRBD1 | TRBJ1-5 | NA
CASSPGQGRYGYTF | TGTGCCAGCAGCCCCGGACAGGGTCGCTATGGCTACACCTTC | TRBV7-8 | TRBD1 | TRBJ1-2 | NA
CAIGGAGHSNQPQHF | TGTGCCATCGGGGGGGCAGGGCATAGCAATCAGCCCCAGCATTTT | TRBV19 | NA | TRBJ1-5 | NA
CASSAGLVDNEQFF | TGCGCCAGCAGCGCGGGACTAGTTGACAATGAGCAGTTCTTC | TRBV5-1 | TRBD2 | TRBJ2-1 | NA
CASHTSGRTGELFF | TGCGCCAGCCATACTAGCGGGAGGACCGGGGAGCTGTTTTTT | TRBV5-1 | TRBD2 | TRBJ2-2 | few
CASSPGRSNSNQPQHF | TGTGCCAGCAGCCCCGGTAGGAGTAATAGCAATCAGCCCCAGCATTTT | TRBV7-9 | NA | TRBJ1-5 | NA
CASSPFEGSGQGRGYNEQFF | TGCGCCAGCAGCCCCTTTGAGGGATCGGGACAGGGTCGGGGTTACAATGAGCAGTTCTTC | TRBV5-1 | TRBD1 | TRBJ2-1 | few
CASSLGLAGTYEQYF | TGTGCCAGCAGCTTAGGACTAGCGGGGACCTACGAGCAGTACTTC | TRBV5-4 | TRBD2 | TRBJ2-7 | few
CASSSSGSTQYF | TGTGCCAGCAGCTCTAGCGGGAGCACGCAGTATTTT | TRBV7-2 | TRBD2 | TRBJ2-3 | NA
CASSFFQGFTEAFF | TGTGCCAGCAGTTTTTTTCAGGGTTTCACTGAAGCTTTCTTT | TRBV27 | NA | TRBJ1-1 | NA
CASSLAGNEQFF | TGTGCCAGCAGCCTAGCGGGGAATGAGCAGTTCTTC | TRBV11-2 | TRBD2 | TRBJ2-1 | few